The 29 T cell receptor beta chains below were found in one sample sequenced in a study of blood T cell repertoires in COVID-19. Generated by immunoSEQ multiplex PCR, the TCRdb table keeps only in-frame clones and is missing some. This sample yields more than 90,000 clones, of which roughly 90% are seen a single time; 7.9% belongs to the top ten. The source material was peripheral blood. The receptors shown here come from a man in his sixties or seventies who had recovered from COVID-19.

This clone turned up a few times. The chain links TRBV28 to TRBJ2-1; 10 bases are a match to TRBD2. This CDR3 has 19 amino acids. Germline V gene data show CDR1 as MDHEN and CDR2 as SYDVKM. After removal of 3 bases from V and 9 bases from J, the junction contained 20 bases not matched to a gene. CDR3 protein: CASSFILAGTKLTRREQFF. DNA for the CDR3: TGTGCCAGCAGTTTTATACTAGCGGGAACGAAACTCACCAGACGTGAGCAGTTCTTC.

The V gene is TRBV7-9, the J gene TRBJ2-5; the match to TRBD1 covers 9 bases. The CDR3 sequence is 15 residues long. Germline lookup yields CDR1 SEHNR and CDR2 FQNEAQ (reference sequence). The junction had 3 bases not matched to a gene; V was cut back by 2 bases and J by 2 bases. CDR3 protein: CASSLWTGAQETQYF. CDR3 coding DNA: TGTGCCAGCAGCTTATGGACAGGGGCGCAAGAGACCCAGTACTTC.

In this sample, this clone turned up once. V gene TRBV19 combines with J gene TRBJ1-2; D unresolved. Trimming left V 8 bases short and J 0 bases short, with 16 bases between. Per germline, CDR1 LNHDA and CDR2 SQIVND (reference sequence). The CDR3 sequence is 15 residues long. CDR3 nucleotides: TGTGCCAGTGGTGTCCTAGGCAGAGCTAACTATGGCTACACCTTC. Amino acid sequence: CASGVLGRANYGYTF.

This chain links TRBV27 with TRBJ2-7; tentative D call: TRBD2 (6 bases). CDR1 and CDR2 (germline): MNHEY, SMNVEV (reference sequence). V was cut by 2 bases and J by 0 bases, with 14 bases left in between. The CDR3 runs 16 residues. CDR3 protein: CASSLRRDPLSYEQYF. The CDR3 DNA reads as TGTGCCAGCAGTTTACGGCGGGACCCTCTCTCCTACGAGCAGTACTTC.

J is TRBJ1-2 and V is TRBV28, with 9 bases matching TRBD1. CDR3 length: 14 amino acids. Losses at the gene ends were 6 bases for V and 8 bases for J; bases not matched to a gene: 10. Germline V gene lookup returns CDR1 MDHEN and CDR2 SYDVKM. CDR3 in amino acids: CASRTGGVVIGYTF. In nucleotides, the CDR3 is TGTGCCAGCAGGACAGGGGGGGTAGTTATAGGCTACACCTTC.

The chain combines TRBV30 with TRBJ2-3, with TRBD1 identical over 7 bases. Germline lookup yields CDR1 GTSNPN and CDR2 SVGIG (reference sequence). The CDR3 is 14 residues long. V shed 4 bases, J shed 3 bases, and the junction held 7 bases outside the gene matches. The chain's CDR3 is CAWTGQARTDTQYF. The CDR3 DNA sequence: TGTGCCTGGACCGGACAGGCCAGAACAGATACGCAGTATTTT.

A single count supports this clone. The genes are TRBV20-1 and TRBJ2-7; 8 nucleotides line up with TRBD2. V shed 3 bases, J shed 2 bases, and the junction held 6 bases outside the gene matches. CDR1 and CDR2 from the germline V gene are DFQATT and SNEGSKA (reference sequence). The CDR3 runs 14 residues. CDR3: CSASLPGGPYEQYF. For the CDR3, the DNA is TGCAGTGCTAGTTTACCGGGAGGGCCCTACGAGCAGTACTTC.

The chain recombines TRBV19 with TRBJ1-5; possibly TRBD1 for D (5 bases). This CDR3 has 14 residues. CDR1 is LNHDA and CDR2 is SQIVND in the germline V gene (reference sequence). Trimming shortened V by 3 bases and J by 5 bases, and 11 bases separated the two germline ends. The CDR3 region has the DNA TGTGCCAGTAGTATCAGGGACTACGATCAGCCCCAGCATTTT. Protein: CASSIRDYDQPQHF.

V and J are TRBV27 and TRBJ1-3; a possible D gene is TRBD1 (6 bases). CDR3 length equals 15 residues. Trimming removed 1 base from V and 2 bases from J, with 9 bases in between. CDR1 is MNHEY, CDR2 SMNVEV, per germline (reference sequence). CDR3 DNA: TGTGCCAGCAGTTTATTTGGACAGACTGGAAACACCATATATTTT. The encoded protein is CASSLFGQTGNTIYF.

The V and J genes are TRBV6-5 and TRBJ2-1; 9 bases match TRBD2. Trimming cost V 5 bases and J 4 bases; bases outside gene matches: 6. The germline CDR1 and CDR2 sequences are MNHEY and SVGAGI. The CDR3 totals 15 residues. Here the CDR3 reads CASSRSGSGYNEQFF. In nucleotides, the CDR3 is TGTGCCAGCAGTCGTAGCGGGAGTGGGTACAATGAGCAGTTCTTC.

This chain joins TRBV11-3 and TRBJ2-1; 9 bases are a match to TRBD2. The CDR3 is made up of 14 amino acids. V shed 5 bases and J 3 bases; nucleotides not matched to a gene: 2. Per germline, CDR1 SGHNT and CDR2 YENEEA. CDR3 amino acids: CASSPSGDYNEQFF. The CDR3 DNA reads as TGTGCCAGCAGCCCTAGCGGGGACTACAATGAGCAGTTCTTC.

The gene calls are TRBV6-2 or TRBV6-3 and TRBJ2-2, with TRBD2 matching over 8 bases. V dropped 0 bases and J dropped 0; count of bases not matched to a gene: 3. In germline, CDR1 is MNHEY, CDR2 SVGEGT. The CDR3 runs 17 residues. The CDR3 protein is CASSYSSGRANTGELFF. CDR3 bases: TGTGCCAGCAGTTACTCGTCCGGGAGGGCGAACACCGGGGAGCTGTTTTTT.

The V gene is TRBV6-4, the J gene TRBJ2-7; possibly TRBD2 for D (5 bases). The germline CDR1 and CDR2 sequences are MRHNA and SNTAGT. The CDR3 length is 13 residues. V lost 6 bases, J lost 1 base, and 10 bases lay in between. CDR3 in amino acids: CASSGSGSYEQYF. CDR3 nucleotide sequence: TGTGCCAGCAGCGGGTCGGGGTCCTACGAGCAGTACTTC.

This clone was observed a handful of times. V and J are TRBV3-1 (or the pseudogene TRBV3-2) and TRBJ1-2; 12 positions agree with TRBD1. This CDR3 contains 19 residues. V shed 0 bases, J shed 1 base, and the junction held 9 bases outside the gene matches. Germline values: CDR1 LGHDT, CDR2 YNNKEL (reference sequence). CDR3 region: CASSQDLGDRGQLNYGYTF. The CDR3, as DNA: TGTGCCAGCAGCCAAGATCTAGGGGACAGGGGGCAACTTAACTATGGCTACACCTTC.

The V call is TRBV28, the J call TRBJ1-2; D gene unclear. The V end lost 1 base, the J end lost 9 bases, and 18 bases lay between the germline ends. Germline CDR1 and CDR2: MDHEN and SYDVKM. The CDR3 spans 15 residues. CDR3 DNA: TGTGCCAGCAGTTTATCTAGGTGGCAGTTGGATAGCTACACCTTC. Its translation is CASSLSRWQLDSYTF.

The V and J genes are TRBV7-2 and TRBJ2-1; 9 bases map to TRBD2. Per germline, CDR1 SGHTA and CDR2 FQGNSA. Trimming cost V 0 bases and J 4 bases; bases outside gene matches: 10. CDR3 length: 18 residues. CDR3 region: CASSLAPLIAGVYNEQFF. In nucleotides, the CDR3 is TGTGCCAGCAGCTTAGCTCCCTTAATAGCGGGGGTATACAATGAGCAGTTCTTC.

This clone has just one count. The chain combines TRBV20-1 with TRBJ1-1, with D perhaps TRBD1 (5 bases). Germline assignment: CDR1 DFQATT and CDR2 SNEGSKA (reference sequence). CDR3 length equals 16 residues. Trimming stripped 3 bases from V and 4 bases from J, with 21 bases between. The CDR3, as DNA: TGCAGTGCTAGTCCGGTTAGGGGCCGGGGGTCCACTGAAGCTTTCTTT. The encoded protein is CSASPVRGRGSTEAFF.

The chain joins TRBV29-1 to TRBJ2-5, with 13 bases matching TRBD2. Germline V CDR1 and CDR2: SQVTM, ANQGSEA. The CDR3 extends over 13 amino acids. J lost 5 bases, V lost 7 bases, and 4 bases had no gene match. The CDR3 sequence is CSAKTSGGETQYF. The CDR3 coding sequence is TGCAGCGCGAAGACTAGCGGGGGGGAGACCCAGTACTTC.

The chain carries TRBV5-1 and TRBJ2-1, with D maybe TRBD1 (6 bases). CDR3 length: 13 amino acids. Trimming pared 4 bases from V and 7 bases from J, leaving 12 bases between. Germline assignment: CDR1 SGHRS and CDR2 YFSETQ. CDR3: CASSIGTFNEQFF. CDR3 coding DNA: TGCGCCAGCAGCATAGGGACATTTAATGAGCAGTTCTTC. Drawing the rest from reference TRBV5-1 and TRBJ2-1, the complete variable domain is KAGVTQTPRYLIKTRGQQVTLSCSPISGHRSVSWYQQTPGQGLQFLFEYFSETQRNKGNFPGRFSGRQFSNSRSEMNVSTLELGDSALYLCASSIGTFNEQFFGPGTRLTVL.

CDR3 in amino acids: CASSKGQGVTDTQYF. Written as DNA, the CDR3 is TGTGCCAGCAGCAAGGGACAGGGGGTCACAGATACGCAGTATTTT. The chain employs TRBV5-8 and TRBJ2-3; 11 positions match TRBD1. Germline V gene lookup returns CDR1 SGHTS and CDR2 YDEGEE. V was clipped by 4 bases and J by 2 bases; unmatched bases: 3. The length of the CDR3 is 15 residues.

The V and J genes are TRBV3-1 (or the pseudogene TRBV3-2) and TRBJ2-5, with a weak D call TRBD1 (5 bases). V was pared by 0 bases and J by 4 bases, with 12 bases between. This CDR3 is built from 15 residues. Germline V gene lookup returns CDR1 LGHDT and CDR2 YNNKEL (reference sequence). CDR3 region: CASSQDYGQGETQYF. CDR3 sequence (DNA): TGTGCCAGCAGCCAAGATTACGGCCAGGGAGAGACCCAGTACTTC.

This chain links TRBV6-5 with TRBJ2-5; D uncertain. Per germline, CDR1 MNHEY and CDR2 SVGAGI. Trimming left V 0 bases short and J 2 bases short, with 13 bases between. The CDR3 spans 16 residues. CDR3 in amino acids: CASSYSWATLQETQYF. CDR3 coding DNA: TGTGCCAGCAGTTACTCTTGGGCAACCTTACAAGAGACCCAGTACTTC.

As to this clone: Compared with germline, one end of the junction differs, possibly owing to a read error. This sequence joins TRBV27 and TRBJ1-2; no reliable D call. Germline V lookup: CDR1 MNHEY, CDR2 SMNVEV (reference sequence). This CDR3 spans 14 amino acids. The CDR3 spells CASSLSESAGGYTF. The CDR3 nucleotides are TGTGCCAGCAGTCTATCAGAGTCGGCAGGCGGCTACACCTTC.

This sequence joins TRBV28 and TRBJ2-7; 12 bases line up with TRBD2. This CDR3 region has 15 residues. J gave up 6 bases and V 5 bases, and 8 bases lay outside the gene matches. The germline gives CDR1 MDHEN, CDR2 SYDVKM. As DNA, the CDR3 is TGTGCCAGCAGTCTCAGGACTAGCGGGAATGTCGAGCAGTACTTC. As protein: CASSLRTSGNVEQYF.

Worth noting for this clone: Other DNA variants within this sample encode the same CDR3. The genes are TRBV27 and TRBJ1-3; tentative D call: TRBD1 (5 bases). The CDR3 consists of 14 residues. Germline V gene data show CDR1 as MNHEY and CDR2 as SMNVEV (reference sequence). V was clipped by 5 bases and J by 0 bases, with 8 bases between them. This CDR3 is CASSTGSSGNTIYF. The CDR3 coding sequence is TGTGCCAGCAGTACAGGTAGCTCTGGAAACACCATATATTTT.

This clone has just a few counts. The chain couples TRBV10-3 to TRBJ2-5; TRBD1 matches 7 bases. Losses at the gene ends were 6 bases for V and 4 bases for J; bases not matched to a gene: 5. This CDR3 contains 13 residues. Germline V gene lookup returns CDR1 ENHRY and CDR2 SYGVKD. The CDR3 nucleotides read TGTGCCATCAGCATGCACAGGGGAGAGACCCAGTACTTC. Its protein is CAISMHRGETQYF.

The V and J genes are TRBV30 and TRBJ1-2, with TRBD1 identical over 9 bases. This CDR3 region has 16 residues. Germline CDR1 is GTSNPN and CDR2 is SVGIG (reference sequence). J gave up 3 bases and V 2 bases, and 10 bases lay outside the gene matches. The CDR3 nucleotides read TGTGCCTGGAGTCCTCTTCGACAGGGGGGTTACTATGGCTACACCTTC. Translation gives CAWSPLRQGGYYGYTF.

As DNA, the CDR3 is TGCGCCAGCAGCGGGGGGGTCTCGGAGACCCAGTACTTC. This gives the protein CASSGGVSETQYF. The V and J genes are TRBV5-1 and TRBJ2-5; the match to TRBD2 covers 7 bases. This CDR3 has 13 amino acids. J was trimmed by 5 bases and V by 4 bases; bases with no gene match: 5. Germline V gene lookup returns CDR1 SGHRS and CDR2 YFSETQ.

This sequence joins TRBV27 and TRBJ2-5, with TRBD1 identical over 7 bases. V lost 5 bases and J lost 3; bases outside the gene matches: 9. The CDR3 runs 15 residues. The germline V gene has CDR1 MNHEY and CDR2 SMNVEV (reference sequence). CDR3 region: CASSKTGVIEETQYF. The CDR3 bases are TGTGCCAGCAGTAAAACAGGGGTAATAGAAGAGACCCAGTACTTC.